The rows below give T cell receptor beta chains drawn from one sample of a study of immune evolution from preneoplasia to lung adenocarcinoma. Clones were sequenced by immunoSEQ multiplex PCR, and TCRdb holds only the in-frame ones, with some missing. The sample consists of roughly 9,900 clones, 65% to 80% of them appearing once. Sequencing was performed on FFPE minimally invasive lung adenocarcinoma tissue. These TCRs come from a person aged 70 to 85 with lung adenocarcinoma. Some clones in this sample may be carry-over from other donors' samples. CDR3s include the opening cysteine and the closing phenylalanine or tryptophan. D genes are given only for firm matches. A row's size may be missing; if present it is once, few, many or a size class.

v_gene	len	j_gene	abundance	d_gene	CDR3nt	CDR3aa
TRBV7-3	16	TRBJ2-2	.	TRBD1	TGTGCCAGCAGCTTAAATGGACAGGGCTATGGCGGGGAGCTGTTTTTT	CASSLNGQGYGGELFF
TRBV6-4	11	TRBJ1-2	once	.	TGTGCCAGCAACCAGGGTGGGGACTACACCTTC	CASNQGGDYTF
TRBV14	13	TRBJ1-5	large	.	TGTGCCAGCAGCCGAGACGGCAATCAGCCCCAGCATTTT	CASSRDGNQPQHF
TRBV28	19	TRBJ2-5	.	TRBD1	TGTGCCAGCAGCTCCTTCAATGCTGGGACAGGGATACCTCAAGAGACCCAGTACTTC	CASSSFNAGTGIPQETQYF
TRBV2	12	TRBJ2-7	.	.	TGTGCCAGCATGGCCAGTATGCACGAGCAGTACTTC	CASMASMHEQYF
TRBV19	15	TRBJ2-3	.	.	TGTGCCAGTAGTAGGGCATCCACTAGCACAGATACGCAGTATTTT	CASSRASTSTDTQYF
TRBV5-5	13	TRBJ1-2	.	.	TGTGCCAGCAGCTTAGGTTCAATGTCTGGCTACACCTTC	CASSLGSMSGYTF
TRBV9	14	TRBJ2-1	.	TRBD2	TGTGCCAGCACGACTAGCGGGAGTCGGAATGAGCAGTTCTTC	CASTTSGSRNEQFF
TRBV18	13	TRBJ2-5	once	.	TGTGCCAGCTCACCAGTCCAACAAGAGACCCAGTACTTC	CASSPVQQETQYF
TRBV6-4	14	TRBJ1-1	once	TRBD1	TGTGCCAGCAGGCCAGGGGGCTTGAACACTGAAGCTTTCTTT	CASRPGGLNTEAFF
TRBV6-5	15	TRBJ2-7	once	.	TGTGCCAGCAGTTACTCATGGGGGAGCTCCTACGAGCAGTACTTC	CASSYSWGSSYEQYF
TRBV6-5	14	TRBJ2-5	few	.	TGTGCCAGCAGTTACTCTAAGTACCAAGAGACCCAGTACTTC	CASSYSKYQETQYF
TRBV28	14	TRBJ1-2	once	.	TGTGCCAGCACCACTCCGGGAAAGGGAGTTGGCTACACCTTC	CASTTPGKGVGYTF
TRBV9	14	TRBJ2-7	.	.	TGTGCCAGCAGCGTAGCGTCATTGGGCAACGAGCAGTACTTC	CASSVASLGNEQYF
TRBV6-6	14	TRBJ1-1	.	.	TGTGCCAGCAGTTACCAGGCTAGGAACACTGAAGCTTTCTTT	CASSYQARNTEAFF
TRBV10-3	15	TRBJ1-1	.	.	TGTGCCATCAGTGATCTGGGACGGGAGGACACTGAAGCTTTCTTT	CAISDLGREDTEAFF
TRBV15	15	TRBJ1-4	.	.	TGTGCCACCAGCAGATCCCGGGGTTGGGAGGAAAAACTGTTTTTT	CATSRSRGWEEKLFF
TRBV7-2	16	TRBJ2-7	.	TRBD2	TGTGCCAGCAGCTTAGCGGGACTAGCGGGACGACACGAGCAGTACTTC	CASSLAGLAGRHEQYF
TRBV11-2	13	TRBJ1-2	.	.	TGTGCCAGCAGCTACGGACGGGACTATGGCTACACCTTC	CASSYGRDYGYTF
TRBV29-1	16	TRBJ2-1	.	TRBD2	TGCAGCGTTCTCCCCTATTTGACTAGCGGAGACAATGGGCAGTTCTTC	CSVLPYLTSGDNGQFF
TRBV11-2	13	TRBJ1-1	.	.	TGTGCCAGCAGCTTAGGGGGGTTCGCTGAAGCTTTCTTT	CASSLGGFAEAFF
TRBV4-2	14	TRBJ1-2	.	.	TGTGCCAGCAGCCAAGATTTCGACACGCATGGCTACACCTTC	CASSQDFDTHGYTF
TRBV23-1	12	TRBJ2-3	once	.	TGCGCCAACCTGAGGGAAACAGATACGCAGTATTTT	CANLRETDTQYF
TRBV7-2	14	TRBJ2-1	.	.	TGTGCCAGCAGCTTTCGTCGAGCGCCAGATGAGCAGTTCTTC	CASSFRRAPDEQFF
TRBV19	13	TRBJ2-2	.	TRBD2	TGTGCCACCAGACTAGCGGTCACCGGGGAGCTGTTTTTT	CATRLAVTGELFF
TRBV7-9	15	TRBJ1-1	.	TRBD1	TGTGCCAGCAGCTCGGGGACAGGCATGAACACTGAAGCTTTCTTT	CASSSGTGMNTEAFF
TRBV19	13	TRBJ1-5	.	.	TGTGCCAGTAGTACAAATAGCAATCAGCCCCAGCATTTT	CASSTNSNQPQHF